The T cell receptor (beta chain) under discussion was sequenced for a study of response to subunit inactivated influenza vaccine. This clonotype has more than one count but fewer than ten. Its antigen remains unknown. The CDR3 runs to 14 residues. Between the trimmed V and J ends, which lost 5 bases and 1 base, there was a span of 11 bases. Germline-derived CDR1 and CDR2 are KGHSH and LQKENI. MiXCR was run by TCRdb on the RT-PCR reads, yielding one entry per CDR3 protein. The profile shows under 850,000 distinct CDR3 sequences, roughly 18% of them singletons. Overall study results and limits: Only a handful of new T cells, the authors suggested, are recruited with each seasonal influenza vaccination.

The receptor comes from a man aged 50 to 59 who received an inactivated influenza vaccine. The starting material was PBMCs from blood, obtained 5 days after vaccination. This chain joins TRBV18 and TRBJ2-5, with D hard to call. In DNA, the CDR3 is TGTGCCAGCTCATCGGTACACATCCAAGAGACCCAGTACTTC. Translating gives CASSSVHIQETQYF.